The T cell receptor (beta chain) under discussion was sequenced for a study of cytomegalovirus exposure and HLA in healthy donors. Study-level points and caveats: With later analysis, a missense DCLRE1C variant became linked to TCR beta V- and J-gene trimming. Apart from CMV serostatus, no immune exposure information was available. Earlier findings revealed that most TCR beta V segments proved productive either about 90% or about 30% of the time. Because they were indistinguishable, some V segments, including TRBV6-2 and TRBV6-3, were excluded.

As concerns this clone: Its antigen remains unknown.

The CDR3 runs to 15 residues. Germline values: CDR1 SGHVS, CDR2 FQNEAQ. Unmatched junction bases numbered 8, after V lost 7 bases and J lost 5 bases. The PCR made use of 60 Vbeta and 13 Jbeta primers. Assay: immunoSEQ multiplex PCR; the TCRdb copy retains only in-frame clones and omits some. Its listing shows tens of thousands of clones. The source is a woman in her thirties in good health and CMV-seronegative. The source material was PBMCs. The V and J genes are TRBV7-8 and TRBJ1-6, with 7 nucleotides matching TRBD1. The CDR3 is CASNEGAGNNSPLHF. CDR3 DNA: TGTGCCAGCAACGAGGGGGCGGGAAATAATTCACCCCTCCACTTT.